The 12 T cell receptor beta chains below were found in one sample sequenced in a study of CD8 T cells in ankylosing spondylitis. TCRdb re-called the 5' RACE reads through MiXCR, storing one row per CDR3 protein. The table records just over 300,000 distinct CDR3 sequences, less than 25% of them present only once. Sequencing input: blood, either unsorted or a sorted T cell fraction (not recorded which). Every receptor here comes from a female donor with ankylosing spondylitis or in good health (not recorded which).

This chain links TRBV13 with TRBJ1-2; the D is unclear. CDR3 length: 12 residues. With 1 base removed from V and 4 bases from J, the gap between germline ends came to 4 bases. The germline CDR1 and CDR2 sequences are PRHDT and FYEKMQ (reference sequence). CDR3 nucleotide sequence: TGTGCCAGCAGCTTAGAATCCTATGGCTACACCTTC. This sequence encodes CASSLESYGYTF. Supplemented by reference TRBV13 and TRBJ1-2, the full variable domain reads AAGVIQSPRHLIKEKRETATLKCYPIPRHDTVYWYQQGPGQDPQFLISFYEKMQSDKGSIPDRFSAQQFSDYHSELNMSSLELGDSALYFCASSLESYGYTFGSGTRLTVV.

A few counts support this clonotype. The chain is built from TRBV20-1 and TRBJ2-2; 11 positions match TRBD2. The CDR3 runs 17 residues. J was trimmed by 5 bases and V by 1 base; bases with no gene match: 9. The germline gives CDR1 DFQATT, CDR2 SNEGSKA (reference sequence). The CDR3 DNA follows: TGCAGTGCTAGAGTCCTTAGCGGGAGGGTGAGGACCGGGGAGCTGTTTTTT. Protein product: CSARVLSGRVRTGELFF.

This sequence joins TRBV12-3 or TRBV12-4 and TRBJ2-6; TRBD1 aligns across 7 bases. V lost 5 bases and J lost 2; bases outside the gene matches: 9. CDR3 length: 17 residues. CDR3 sequence (DNA): TGTGCCAGCAGTGCAACCGGACAGGAACCTGGGGCCAACGTCCTGACTTTC. Translating gives CASSATGQEPGANVLTF.

The chain carries TRBV10-3 and TRBJ1-2, with a tentative D call TRBD1 (6 bases). From germline, CDR1 is ENHRY and CDR2 SYGVKD. This CDR3 comprises 15 residues. Trimming cost V 0 bases and J 4 bases, with 12 bases left between them. The CDR3 DNA follows: TGTGCCATCAGTGAGTCGGGGGGCCTAGGCTATGGCTACACCTTC. It encodes CAISESGGLGYGYTF.

This clonotype was seen only a few times. J is TRBJ2-5 and V is TRBV4-3; 7 nucleotides line up with TRBD1. CDR3 length: 15 amino acids. Trimming took 4 bases from V and 3 from J; bases not matched to a gene: 8. Germline assignment: CDR1 LGHNA and CDR2 YSLEER. The DNA for the CDR3 is TGCGCCAGCAGCCCAATAGGACAGGCAGAAGAGACCCAGTACTTC. As protein: CASSPIGQAEETQYF.

This clonotype was recorded at least ten times. This chain links TRBV20-1 with TRBJ1-5; possible D gene TRBD1, 6 bases. The CDR3 runs 17 residues. Germline values: CDR1 DFQATT, CDR2 SNEGSKA (reference sequence). The V and J ends lost 3 bases and 9 bases respectively, with 27 bases between them. CDR3 sequence reads: CSASRFVGALRDVPQHF. The CDR3 coding sequence is TGCAGTGCTAGCCGCTTCGTGGGGGCTCTGAGGGATGTGCCCCAGCATTTT.

The chain couples TRBV20-1 to TRBJ1-5; D not certain. Trimming left V 3 bases short and J 2 bases short, with 8 bases between. This CDR3 region has 13 residues. Germline CDR1 reads DFQATT; CDR2 reads SNEGSKA (reference sequence). Here the CDR3 reads CSARPVGNQPQHF. CDR3 nucleotides: TGCAGTGCTAGGCCTGTGGGCAATCAGCCCCAGCATTTT.

V and J are TRBV5-6 and TRBJ2-7; TRBD2 matches at 8 bases. Germline values: CDR1 SGHDT, CDR2 YYEEEE. The CDR3 length is 14 residues. The junction had 3 bases not matched to a gene; V was cut back by 0 bases and J by 4 bases. Here the CDR3 DNA reads TGTGCCAGCAGCTTGGGTAGCGGGGCATACGAGCAGTACTTC. Protein sequence: CASSLGSGAYEQYF. Full variable domain (missing parts from reference TRBV5-6 and TRBJ2-7): DAGVTQSPTHLIKTRGQQVTLRCSPKSGHDTVSWYQQALGQGPQFIFQYYEEEERQRGNFPDRFSGHQFPNYSSELNVNALLLGDSALYLCASSLGSGAYEQYFGPGTRLTVT.

This clonotype was counted only a few times. The V and J genes are TRBV10-1 and TRBJ2-2; D tentatively reads TRBD1 or TRBD2 (6 bases each). The ends were cut back, 3 bases at V and 4 bases at J, with 12 bases in the middle. The CDR3 is made up of 15 amino acids. Germline lookup yields CDR1 WNHNN and CDR2 SYGVQD (reference sequence). In DNA, the CDR3 is TGCGCCAGCAGTGAAGACGGGGGCGGCACCGGGGAGCTGTTTTTT. Translation: CASSEDGGGTGELFF.

This rearrangement joins TRBV7-2 to TRBJ2-7; the D gene is possibly TRBD2 (5 bases). Trimming shortened V by 5 bases and J by 2 bases, and 13 bases separated the two germline ends. Germline CDR1 is SGHTA and CDR2 is FQGNSA. The CDR3 has 14 residues. The CDR3 bases are TGTGCCAGCAGCCAAATTCCGGGAACCTACGAGCAGTACTTC. This gives the protein CASSQIPGTYEQYF.

This clonotype was observed a few times. The J gene is TRBJ2-3, the V gene TRBV11-2; 10 bases map to TRBD2. The germline CDR1 and CDR2 sequences are SGHAT and FQNNGV. Losses at the gene ends were 4 bases for V and 3 bases for J; bases not matched to a gene: 4. The CDR3 runs to 15 residues. Written as DNA, the CDR3 is TGTGCCAGCAGCTCCTTGGGACTAGCGACAGATACGCAGTATTTT. This sequence encodes CASSSLGLATDTQYF.

The chain links TRBV5-5 to TRBJ2-1; D is uncertain. This CDR3 is 18 amino acids long. Per the germline V gene, CDR1 is SGHKS and CDR2 is YYEKEE (reference sequence). The V end was cut by 2 bases, the J end by 1 base, with 19 bases between. CDR3 nucleotide sequence: TGTGCCAGCAGCTTTAGGCCAGCCACCTCGATTTCCTACAATGAGCAGTTCTTC. It encodes CASSFRPATSISYNEQFF.